Listed here are 16 T cell receptor beta chains from one sample, sequenced in a study of identical twins. One entry per CDR3 protein, called by TCRdb with MiXCR from the 5' RACE reads. This sample has more than 600,000 distinct CDR3 sequences, with 18% found just once. This sample was also put to use in a study of T cells expressing NK-cell markers.

Sequences were obtained from PBMCs. These TCRs come from a woman younger than 30 in good health.

This clonotype was counted only a few times. This chain joins TRBV20-1 and TRBJ2-3, with 7 positions matching TRBD2. V lost 6 bases, J lost 0 bases, and 9 bases stayed unmatched. Germline CDR1 DFQATT, CDR2 SNEGSKA (reference sequence). The CDR3 is 15 amino acids. Here the CDR3 reads CSAQGLTYSTDTQYF. The CDR3 coding sequence is TGCAGTGCCCAGGGACTAACTTATAGCACAGATACGCAGTATTTT.

The chain is built from TRBV12-3 or TRBV12-4 and TRBJ2-1; D call uncertain. The CDR3 runs 13 residues. V was trimmed by 2 bases and J by 6 bases, leaving 8 bases between them. This CDR3 is CASSLNYLNEQFF. The DNA of the CDR3 is TGTGCCAGCAGTTTAAACTACCTCAATGAGCAGTTCTTC.

This clonotype has a handful of counts. The CDR3 DNA is TGTGCCAGCAGCTTATTCCAGGGGGTCTCGAACACCGGGGAGCTGTTTTTT. Translating it yields CASSLFQGVSNTGELFF. This rearrangement joins TRBV5-6 to TRBJ2-2; 7 bases are shared with TRBD1. The CDR3 has 17 residues. Germline trimming cut 2 bases from V and 0 bases from J; bases unmatched to any gene: 7. Per the germline V gene, CDR1 is SGHDT and CDR2 is YYEEEE. Together with reference TRBV5-6 and TRBJ2-2, the CDR3 gives the full variable domain: DAGVTQSPTHLIKTRGQQVTLRCSPKSGHDTVSWYQQALGQGPQFIFQYYEEEERQRGNFPDRFSGHQFPNYSSELNVNALLLGDSALYLCASSLFQGVSNTGELFFGEGSRLTVL.

The chain links TRBV6-5 to TRBJ1-2; D is unclear. The CDR3 is 14 residues long. V was shortened by 1 base and J by 0 bases, with 6 bases between the two germline ends. Germline-derived CDR1 and CDR2 are MNHEY and SVGAGI. The CDR3 coding sequence is TGTGCCAGCAGTTACTTTGGGACTAACTATGGCTACACCTTC. This sequence encodes CASSYFGTNYGYTF.

This clonotype has just a few counts. In nucleotides, the CDR3 is TGTGCCAGCAACGACCAGGGCTATGGCTACACCTTC. Translating gives CASNDQGYGYTF. The J gene is TRBJ1-2, the V gene TRBV2; D is possibly TRBD1 (5 bases). The germline V gene encodes CDR1 SNHLY and CDR2 FYNNEI. This CDR3 contains 12 residues. Trimming pared 7 bases from V and 4 bases from J, leaving 10 bases between.

This chain joins TRBV6-5 and TRBJ2-7; a weak D match, TRBD1 (5 bases). The CDR3 contains 15 residues. Between the trimmed V and J ends, which lost 3 bases and 5 bases, there was a span of 17 bases. CDR1 is MNHEY, CDR2 SVGAGI, per germline. This chain's CDR3 is CASSYSSRARDEQYF. The CDR3 bases are TGTGCCAGCAGTTATAGTAGCAGGGCTCGGGACGAGCAGTACTTC.

This clonotype turned up a few times. This chain links TRBV10-3 with TRBJ1-5, with 8 bases lining up with TRBD1. The length of the CDR3 is 13 residues. Germline-derived CDR1 and CDR2 are ENHRY and SYGVKD. After removal of 5 bases from V and 3 bases from J, the junction contained 0 bases not matched to a gene. The CDR3 sequence: CAISQGANQPQHF. For the CDR3, the DNA is TGTGCCATCAGTCAGGGGGCCAATCAGCCCCAGCATTTT.

This clonotype was seen repeatedly, ten times or more. V and J are TRBV4-2 and TRBJ2-1; 11 bases fit TRBD2. The CDR3 contains 16 residues. V trimming: 0 bases; J trimming: 2 bases; junction bases outside the gene matches: 0. From germline, CDR1 is LGHNA and CDR2 YNFKEQ. CDR3: CASSQDSGGAYNEQFF. The CDR3, as DNA: TGTGCCAGCAGCCAAGATAGCGGGGGGGCCTACAATGAGCAGTTCTTC.

In its sample, this clonotype was seen a few times. The genes are TRBV18 and TRBJ1-4; 11 nucleotides match TRBD1. The CDR3 loop spans 16 amino acids. Germline assignment: CDR1 KGHSH and CDR2 LQKENI. V lost 5 bases to trimming and J lost 8 bases; unmatched junction nucleotides: 10. The CDR3 loop reads CASSLQPGTGGEKLFF. The CDR3 nucleotides read TGTGCCAGCTCATTACAACCCGGGACAGGGGGAGAAAAACTGTTTTTT.

This clonotype was seen a handful of times. The chain carries TRBV12-3 or TRBV12-4 and TRBJ2-7, with D maybe TRBD2 (6 bases). V was cut by 9 bases and J by 3 bases, with 18 bases left in between. There are 14 residues in the CDR3. In DNA, the CDR3 is TGTGCCAGTGGCCTGGCGGGGAGTATCTACGAGCAGTACTTC. Its translation: CASGLAGSIYEQYF.

This clonotype was seen many times. The V and J genes are TRBV20-1 and TRBJ2-7; 7 nucleotides align to TRBD1. The V gene end was trimmed by 5 bases and the J gene end by 3 bases; junction bases not matched to a gene: 4. There are 12 residues in the CDR3. CDR1 and CDR2 from the germline V gene are DFQATT and SNEGSKA (reference sequence). CDR3 loop: CSASTGVYEQYF. DNA for the CDR3: TGCAGTGCTTCAACAGGGGTCTACGAGCAGTACTTC.

This clonotype came up a few times. The chain employs TRBV20-1 and TRBJ2-7; 9 positions match TRBD1. The length of the CDR3 is 13 residues. CDR1 and CDR2 from the germline V gene are DFQATT and SNEGSKA (reference sequence). V trimming: 6 bases; J trimming: 1 base; junction bases outside the gene matches: 4. The CDR3 DNA follows: TGCAGTGCACCCGGGACAGGGTCCTACGAGCAGTACTTC. As protein: CSAPGTGSYEQYF.

CDR3 DNA sequence: TGTGCCAGCAGTGACTCCCCTATTCAGAGGGAGCAGTACTTC. Protein product: CASSDSPIQREQYF. The chain employs TRBV25-1 and TRBJ2-7, with no clear D. Germline V gene lookup returns CDR1 MGHDK and CDR2 SYGVNS. The CDR3 length is 14 residues. V lost 3 bases and J lost 7, with 16 bases in between.

This sequence joins TRBV12-3 or TRBV12-4 and TRBJ1-2; no reliable D call. The CDR3 length is 13 residues. The V end was cut by 1 base, the J end by 8 bases, with 11 bases between. CDR3 protein: CASSLGPADGYTF. CDR3 coding DNA: TGTGCCAGCAGTTTAGGCCCGGCGGACGGCTACACCTTC.

The chain employs TRBV21-1 and TRBJ1-1. TRBV21-1 is listed as a pseudogene. There are 15 residues in the CDR3. The CDR3 is CASSKFQRGNTEAFF. CDR3 bases: TGTGCCAGCAGCAAGTTTCAGAGAGGGAACACTGAAGCTTTCTTT.

The gene calls are TRBV7-2 and TRBJ2-1, with 11 nucleotides matching TRBD2. The CDR3 contains 15 residues. Unmatched junction bases numbered 12, after V lost 5 bases and J lost 12 bases. CDR1 is SGHTA, CDR2 FQGNSA, per germline. The CDR3 nucleotides are TGTGCCAGCAGCCCGAGGACTAGCGGGCGGACCTCGCAGTTCTTC. This translates into CASSPRTSGRTSQFF.